This TCR beta chain was profiled in a study of cytomegalovirus exposure and HLA in healthy donors. About the study: Unique TCRs from HLA-typed donors, 85 million to 100 million of them, were held in an early data release. The study, taken as a whole, reports: At a 0.05 false discovery rate, a later analysis found approximately 15,000 TCR beta sequences to be associated with HLA alleles. According to the study, around 150 TCR beta chains were cytomegalovirus-associated. In a later analysis, TCR beta V- and J-gene trimming was associated with a missense DCLRE1C variant.

This CDR3 has 14 residues. Trimming stripped 0 bases from V and 9 bases from J, with 12 bases between. CDR1 MNHEY and CDR2 SVGAGI come from the germline V gene. In the PCR, 60 Vbeta and 13 Jbeta primers were used. Repertoires were generated with immunoSEQ multiplex PCR, while TCRdb's copy carries only in-frame clones and drops some. The sample totals under 70,000 clones; its top ten clones hold 10% to 15%. Comment on this clone: Its antigen is as yet unknown.

J is TRBJ2-1 and V is TRBV6-5, with D uncertain. The sample consisted of PBMCs. This clonotype originated in a woman in her 30s in good health and CMV-seropositive. CDR3 sequence reads: CASSYSMGQAEQFF. The CDR3 DNA follows: TGTGCCAGCAGTTACTCGATGGGCCAGGCTGAGCAGTTCTTC.